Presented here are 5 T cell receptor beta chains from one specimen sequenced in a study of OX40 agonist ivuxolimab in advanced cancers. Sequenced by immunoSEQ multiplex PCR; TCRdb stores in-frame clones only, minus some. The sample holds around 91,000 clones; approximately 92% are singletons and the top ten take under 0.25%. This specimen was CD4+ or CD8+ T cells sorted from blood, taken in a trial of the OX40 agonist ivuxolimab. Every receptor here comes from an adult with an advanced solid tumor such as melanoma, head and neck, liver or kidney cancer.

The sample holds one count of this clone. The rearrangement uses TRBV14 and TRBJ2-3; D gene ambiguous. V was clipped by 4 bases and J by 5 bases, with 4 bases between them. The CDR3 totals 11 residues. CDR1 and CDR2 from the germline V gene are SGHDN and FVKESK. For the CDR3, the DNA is TGTGCCAGCAGCCTCCGAGATACGCAGTATTTT. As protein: CASSLRDTQYF.

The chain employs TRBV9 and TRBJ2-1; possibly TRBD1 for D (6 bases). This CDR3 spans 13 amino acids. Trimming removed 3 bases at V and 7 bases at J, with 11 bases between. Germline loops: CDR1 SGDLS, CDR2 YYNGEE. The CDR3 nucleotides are TGTGCCAGCAGCGGAACAGGGTGGAATGAGCAGTTCTTC. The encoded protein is CASSGTGWNEQFF.

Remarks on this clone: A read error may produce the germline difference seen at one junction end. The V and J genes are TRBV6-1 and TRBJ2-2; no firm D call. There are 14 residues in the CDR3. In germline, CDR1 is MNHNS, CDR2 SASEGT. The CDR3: CASSEERSSGELFF. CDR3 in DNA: TGTGCTAGCAGTGAAGAACGCTCTTCCGGGGAGCTGTTTTTT.

CDR3 residues: CASKGTYYEQYF. CDR3 coding DNA: TGTGCCAGCAAGGGGACATACTACGAGCAGTACTTC. This rearrangement joins TRBV28 to TRBJ2-7; perhaps TRBD1 as D (6 bases). This CDR3 comprises 12 residues. Trimming pared 7 bases from V and 3 bases from J, leaving 10 bases between. CDR1 is MDHEN and CDR2 is SYDVKM in the germline V gene.

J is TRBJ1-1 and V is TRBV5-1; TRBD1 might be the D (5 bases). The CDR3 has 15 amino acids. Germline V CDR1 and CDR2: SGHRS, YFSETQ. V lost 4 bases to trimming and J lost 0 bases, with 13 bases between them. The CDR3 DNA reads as TGCGCCAGCAGCAATGGGCCGGGACTGAACACTGAAGCTTTCTTT. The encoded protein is CASSNGPGLNTEAFF.